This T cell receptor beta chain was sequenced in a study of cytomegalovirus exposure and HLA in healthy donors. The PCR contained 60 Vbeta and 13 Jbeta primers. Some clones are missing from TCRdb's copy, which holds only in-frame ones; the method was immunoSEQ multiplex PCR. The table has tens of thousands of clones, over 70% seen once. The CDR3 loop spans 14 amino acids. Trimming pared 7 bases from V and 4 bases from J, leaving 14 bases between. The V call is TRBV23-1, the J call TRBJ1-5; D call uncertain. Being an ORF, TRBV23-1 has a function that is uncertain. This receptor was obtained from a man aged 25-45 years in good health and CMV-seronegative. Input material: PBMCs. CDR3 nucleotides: TGCGCCAGCACCGGCTTGAGGACTAATCAGCCCCAGCATTTT. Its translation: CASTGLRTNQPQHF.